Shown below are 22 T cell receptor beta chains from a single sample sequenced in a study of OX40 agonist ivuxolimab in advanced cancers. Profiling relied on immunoSEQ multiplex PCR, and the TCRdb table lists in-frame clones only, not all of them. The profile covers about 58,000 clones, with about 86% appearing a single time and 1% taken by the ten largest. This specimen consisted of CD4+ or CD8+ T cells sorted from blood, obtained in a trial of the OX40 agonist ivuxolimab. The receptors come from an adult with an advanced solid tumor such as melanoma, head and neck, liver or kidney cancer.

The V and J genes are TRBV11-2 and TRBJ1-2; 9 bases fit TRBD1. The CDR3 contains 15 residues. Germline CDR1 reads SGHAT; CDR2 reads FQNNGV. Trimming cost V 4 bases and J 4 bases; bases outside gene matches: 7. Here the CDR3 reads CASSSDRGLGYGYTF. The CDR3 bases are TGTGCCAGCAGCTCGGACAGGGGTTTGGGCTATGGCTACACCTTC.

This sequence joins TRBV2 and TRBJ2-7, with a possible D match to TRBD2 (6 bases). Looked up from germline, CDR1 is SNHLY and CDR2 is FYNNEI. The CDR3 has 12 amino acids. The V end was cut by 5 bases, the J end by 4 bases, with 9 bases between. CDR3 region: CASSIGTYEQYF. The DNA of the CDR3 is TGTGCCAGCAGTATCGGGACTTACGAGCAGTACTTC. The full variable domain, in which reference TRBV2 and TRBJ2-7 provide the parts outside the CDR3, is EPEVTQTPSHQVTQMGQEVILRCVPISNHLYFYWYRQILGQKVEFLVSFYNNEISEKSEIFDDQFSVERPDGSNFTLKIRSTKLEDSAMYFCASSIGTYEQYFGPGTRLTVT.

J is TRBJ1-2 and V is TRBV6-5; no clear D. V was cut by 5 bases and J by 5 bases, with 15 bases left in between. This CDR3 has 14 amino acids. Per germline, CDR1 MNHEY and CDR2 SVGAGI. CDR3: CASSPSRAVYGYTF. The CDR3, as DNA: TGTGCCAGCAGTCCAAGCCGGGCGGTTTATGGCTACACCTTC.

V and J are TRBV14 and TRBJ1-1; D unresolved. V gave up 1 base and J gave up 2 bases, with 5 bases separating them. The CDR3 is made up of 13 amino acids. Germline CDR1 is SGHDN and CDR2 is FVKESK. DNA for the CDR3: TGTGCCAGCAGCCAAGGGCGAAACACTGAAGCTTTCTTT. This encodes CASSQGRNTEAFF.

The chain links TRBV27 to TRBJ1-4; a possible D gene is TRBD1 (5 bases). CDR3 length: 15 residues. V lost 6 bases and J 0 bases, leaving 11 bases between the germline ends. Looked up from germline, CDR1 is MNHEY and CDR2 is SMNVEV (reference sequence). The CDR3 DNA sequence: TGTGCCAGCAGAGCAGACAGTGCAACTAATGAAAAACTGTTTTTT. Translation: CASRADSATNEKLFF.

The sample holds one count of this clone. The genes are TRBV15 and TRBJ1-5; D not resolved. Per germline, CDR1 LNHNV and CDR2 YYDKDF (reference sequence). The CDR3 sequence is 17 residues long. V was trimmed by 0 bases and J by 1 base, leaving 13 bases between them. CDR3 residues: CATSRDRRAFSNQPQHF. The CDR3 DNA follows: TGTGCCACCAGCAGAGATCGGCGGGCGTTCAGCAATCAGCCCCAGCATTTT. Combining the CDR3 with reference TRBV15 and TRBJ1-5 gives the whole variable domain DAMVIQNPRYQVTQFGKPVTLSCSQTLNHNVMYWYQQKSSQAPKLLFHYYDKDFNNEADTPDNFQSRRPNTSFCFLDIRSPGLGDTAMYLCATSRDRRAFSNQPQHFGDGTRLSIL.

This chain joins TRBV6-1 and TRBJ1-2; a weak D match, TRBD1 (5 bases). The V end was cut by 6 bases, the J end by 8 bases, with 19 bases between. Germline CDR1 and CDR2: MNHNS and SASEGT. CDR3 length: 14 amino acids. The CDR3 coding sequence is TGTGCCAGCAGGCCTACGGGACGGTCTGGGGGCTACACCTTC. Translated, it gives CASRPTGRSGGYTF.

This chain links TRBV5-1 with TRBJ1-2; D not certain. V was trimmed by 0 bases and J by 6 bases, leaving 15 bases between them. Per germline, CDR1 SGHRS and CDR2 YFSETQ. CDR3 size: 15 residues. The CDR3 DNA reads as TGCGCCAGCAGCTTGGCCCAAGACCTACGACATGGCTACACCTTC. As protein: CASSLAQDLRHGYTF.

This sequence joins TRBV14 and TRBJ2-2; D is unclear. Germline CDR1 reads SGHDN; CDR2 reads FVKESK. V lost 4 bases and J lost 7, with 10 bases in between. The CDR3 consists of 13 residues. The CDR3 sequence: CASSRQVYGELFF. The CDR3 nucleotides read TGTGCCAGCAGCCGTCAGGTTTACGGGGAGCTGTTTTTT.

The chain has TRBV7-8 and TRBJ1-3; D not certain. Per germline, CDR1 SGHVS and CDR2 FQNEAQ. The CDR3 sequence is 14 residues long. V lost 2 bases to trimming and J lost 2 bases, with 7 bases between them. CDR3 protein: CASSLTHAGNTIYF. DNA for the CDR3: TGTGCCAGCAGCTTAACCCATGCTGGAAACACCATATATTTT.

This clone was counted once. This chain uses TRBV5-4 with TRBJ2-6, with 7 bases that match TRBD1. The CDR3 runs to 18 residues. The germline V gene encodes CDR1 SGHNT and CDR2 YYREEE (reference sequence). V lost 2 bases to trimming and J lost 0 bases; unmatched junction nucleotides: 8. CDR3 amino acids: CASSFGVGTDSGANVLTF. CDR3 nucleotides: TGTGCCAGCAGCTTTGGTGTGGGGACAGACTCTGGGGCCAACGTCCTGACTTTC.

This rearrangement joins TRBV4-2 to TRBJ2-2, with 7 nucleotides matching TRBD1. There are 15 residues in the CDR3. CDR1 is LGHNA and CDR2 is YNFKEQ in the germline V gene. Trimming removed 1 base from V and 1 base from J; junction bases left unmatched: 0. CDR3 in DNA: TGTGCCAGCAGCCAAGGGACAGGGAACACCGGGGAGCTGTTTTTT. Its protein product is CASSQGTGNTGELFF.

V gene TRBV7-2 combines with J gene TRBJ1-5; possible D gene TRBD1, 5 bases. V lost 3 bases, J lost 4 bases, and 7 bases lay in between. Germline V lookup: CDR1 SGHTA, CDR2 FQGNSA. The CDR3 length is 13 residues. The DNA for the CDR3 is TGTGCCAGCAGCTTTGGGGGTAATCAGCCCCAGCATTTT. The encoded protein is CASSFGGNQPQHF.

This clone is a singleton in its sample. The J gene is TRBJ1-1, the V gene TRBV7-2; maybe TRBD1 (6 bases). V was pared by 4 bases and J by 1 base, with 13 bases between. Germline lookup yields CDR1 SGHTA and CDR2 FQGNSA. CDR3 length: 15 residues. CDR3 in amino acids: CASSSQGLPNTEAFF. The CDR3 DNA reads as TGTGCCAGCAGCTCACAGGGACTGCCGAACACTGAAGCTTTCTTT.

The chain employs TRBV9 and TRBJ1-1; TRBD1 is a possible D gene (6 bases). The germline V gene has CDR1 SGDLS and CDR2 YYNGEE. The CDR3 runs 17 residues. V lost 2 bases and J lost 7, with 24 bases in between. In nucleotides, the CDR3 is TGTGCCAGCAGCGTGTACCTGGGGGCTGAAATCTTACATGAAGCTTTCTTT. Its translation is CASSVYLGAEILHEAFF.

The chain combines TRBV10-3 with TRBJ1-4; D is perhaps TRBD1 (5 bases). The CDR3 consists of 13 residues. The germline gives CDR1 ENHRY, CDR2 SYGVKD. V lost 2 bases, J lost 7 bases, and 8 bases lay in between. For the CDR3, the DNA is TGTGCCATCAGTGAGGGTCAGGGTGAAAAACTGTTTTTT. It is translated as CAISEGQGEKLFF.

The CDR3 nucleotides read TGTGCCAGCAGCCAACGAGGACAGGGTATGTCCCGAAACTATGGCTACACCTTC. This sequence encodes CASSQRGQGMSRNYGYTF. The chain links TRBV14 to TRBJ1-2, with 8 bases identical to TRBD1. Germline V CDR1 and CDR2: SGHDN, FVKESK. This CDR3 spans 18 amino acids. V dropped 2 bases and J dropped 2; count of bases not matched to a gene: 13. Combining the CDR3 with reference TRBV14 and TRBJ1-2 gives the whole variable domain EAGVTQFPSHSVIEKGQTVTLRCDPISGHDNLYWYRRVMGKEIKFLLHFVKESKQDESGMPNNRFLAERTGGTYSTLKVQPAELEDSGVYFCASSQRGQGMSRNYGYTFGSGTRLTVV.

This clone was seen just once. The rearrangement uses TRBV4-1 and TRBJ1-2, with 7 nucleotides matching TRBD1. Germline V lookup: CDR1 MGHRA, CDR2 YSYEKL. CDR3 length equals 16 residues. Trimming cost V 0 bases and J 6 bases; bases outside gene matches: 10. CDR3 loop: CASSQDRRQGFDGYTF. In DNA, the CDR3 is TGCGCCAGCAGCCAAGATCGGAGACAGGGATTTGATGGCTACACCTTC.

J is TRBJ1-1 and V is TRBV5-1, with 8 bases fitting TRBD1. V dropped 4 bases and J dropped 4; count of bases not matched to a gene: 9. This CDR3 has 15 residues. The germline V gene encodes CDR1 SGHRS and CDR2 YFSETQ. The CDR3 sequence is CASSTRTGKSTEAFF. The CDR3 DNA reads as TGCGCCAGCAGCACAAGGACAGGGAAGAGCACTGAAGCTTTCTTT.

Written as DNA, the CDR3 is TGTGCCAGCAGCCCGAGGCACGGCTACGAGCAGTACTTC. Translating gives CASSPRHGYEQYF. This chain connects TRBV7-8 to TRBJ2-7; D gene uncertain. V shed 5 bases and J shed 3 bases, with 11 bases lying between them. In germline, CDR1 is SGHVS, CDR2 FQNEAQ. CDR3 length: 13 residues.

The table lists this clone with a count of one. This chain links TRBV7-9 with TRBJ1-4, with unresolved D. Trimming stripped 5 bases from V and 1 base from J, with 11 bases between. Per the germline V gene, CDR1 is SEHNR and CDR2 is FQNEAQ (reference sequence). This CDR3 spans 15 amino acids. CDR3 protein: CASSPGIGTNEKLFF. DNA of the CDR3: TGTGCCAGCAGCCCTGGGATTGGAACTAATGAAAAACTGTTTTTT.

The rearrangement links TRBV5-1 to TRBJ1-5; D not certain. CDR3 length: 15 amino acids. Trimming left V 0 bases short and J 5 bases short, with 12 bases between. Germline V gene lookup returns CDR1 SGHRS and CDR2 YFSETQ. The CDR3 bases are TGCGCCAGCAGCTTGGACGGGGTGGAATATCAGCCCCAGCATTTT. This sequence encodes CASSLDGVEYQPQHF.